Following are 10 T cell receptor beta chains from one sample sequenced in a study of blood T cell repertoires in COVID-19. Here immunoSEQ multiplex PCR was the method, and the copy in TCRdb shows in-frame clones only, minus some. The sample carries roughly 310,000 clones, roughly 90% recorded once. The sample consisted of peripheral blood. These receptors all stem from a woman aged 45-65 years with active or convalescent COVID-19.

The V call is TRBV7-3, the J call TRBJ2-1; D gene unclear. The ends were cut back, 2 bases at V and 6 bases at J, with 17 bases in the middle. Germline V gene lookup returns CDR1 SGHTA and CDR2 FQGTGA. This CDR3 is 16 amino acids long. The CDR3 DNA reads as TGTGCCAGCAGCTTATATCAGAGAGGATTGGGCAATGAGCAGTTCTTC. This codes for CASSLYQRGLGNEQFF. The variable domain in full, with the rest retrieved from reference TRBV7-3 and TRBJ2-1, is GAGVSQTPSNKVTEKGKYVELRCDPISGHTALYWYRQSLGQGPEFLIYFQGTGAADDSGLPNDRFFAVRPEGSVSTLKIQRTERGDSAVYLCASSLYQRGLGNEQFFGPGTRLTVL.

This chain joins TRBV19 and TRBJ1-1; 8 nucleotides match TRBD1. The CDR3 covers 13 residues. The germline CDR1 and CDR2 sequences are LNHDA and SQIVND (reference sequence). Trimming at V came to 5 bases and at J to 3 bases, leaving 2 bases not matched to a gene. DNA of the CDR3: TGTGCCAGTAGTGTACAGGGGGACACTGAAGCTTTCTTT. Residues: CASSVQGDTEAFF.

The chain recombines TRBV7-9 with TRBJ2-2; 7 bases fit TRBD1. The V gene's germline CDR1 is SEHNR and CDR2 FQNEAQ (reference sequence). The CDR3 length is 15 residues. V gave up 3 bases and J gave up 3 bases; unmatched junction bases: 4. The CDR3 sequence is CASSFRQGDTGELFF. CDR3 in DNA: TGTGCCAGCAGCTTTCGACAGGGCGACACCGGGGAGCTGTTTTTT.

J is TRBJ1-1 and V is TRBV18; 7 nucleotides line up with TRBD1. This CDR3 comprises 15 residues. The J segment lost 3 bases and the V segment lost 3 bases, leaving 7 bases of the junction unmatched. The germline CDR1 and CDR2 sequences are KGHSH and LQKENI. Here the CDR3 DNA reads TGTGCCAGCTCACCTCGAGGACAGGCCGACACTGAAGCTTTCTTT. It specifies CASSPRGQADTEAFF.

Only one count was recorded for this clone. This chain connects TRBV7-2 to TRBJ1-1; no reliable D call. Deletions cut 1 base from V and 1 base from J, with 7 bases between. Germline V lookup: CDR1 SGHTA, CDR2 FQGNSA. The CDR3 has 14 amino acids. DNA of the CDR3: TGTGCCAGCAGCTTAGTACCGGGGAACACTGAAGCTTTCTTT. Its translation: CASSLVPGNTEAFF.

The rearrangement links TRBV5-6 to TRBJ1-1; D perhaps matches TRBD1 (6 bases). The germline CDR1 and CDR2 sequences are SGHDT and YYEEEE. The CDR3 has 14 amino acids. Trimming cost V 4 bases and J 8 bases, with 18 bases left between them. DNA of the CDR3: TGTGCCAGCAGCCCCAATGGGCGAAGGGGGGAAGCTTTCTTT. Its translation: CASSPNGRRGEAFF.

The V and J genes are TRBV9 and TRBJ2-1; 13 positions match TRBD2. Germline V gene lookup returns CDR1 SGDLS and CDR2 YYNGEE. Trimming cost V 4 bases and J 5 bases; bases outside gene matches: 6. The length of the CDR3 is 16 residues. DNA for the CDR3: TGTGCCAGCAGCACCCCCGGGACTAGCGGGAACAATGAGCAGTTCTTC. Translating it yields CASSTPGTSGNNEQFF. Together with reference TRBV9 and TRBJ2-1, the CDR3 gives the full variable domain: DSGVTQTPKHLITATGQRVTLRCSPRSGDLSVYWYQQSLDQGLQFLIQYYNGEERAKGNILERFSAQQFPDLHSELNLSSLELGDSALYFCASSTPGTSGNNEQFFGPGTRLTVL.

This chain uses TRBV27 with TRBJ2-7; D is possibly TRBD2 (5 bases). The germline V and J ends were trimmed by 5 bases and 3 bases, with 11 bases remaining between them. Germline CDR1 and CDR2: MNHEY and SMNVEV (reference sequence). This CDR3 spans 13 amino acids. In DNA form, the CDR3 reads TGTGCCAGCAGTCCGACTATATTCTACGAGCAGTACTTC. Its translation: CASSPTIFYEQYF.

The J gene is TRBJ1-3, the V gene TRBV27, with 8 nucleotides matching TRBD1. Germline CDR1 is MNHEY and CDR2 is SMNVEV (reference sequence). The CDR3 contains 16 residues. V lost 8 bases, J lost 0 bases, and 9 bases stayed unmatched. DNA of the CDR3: TGTGCCAGCGGCAGGGGGCTCCCCAACTCTGGAAACACCATATATTTT. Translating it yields CASGRGLPNSGNTIYF.

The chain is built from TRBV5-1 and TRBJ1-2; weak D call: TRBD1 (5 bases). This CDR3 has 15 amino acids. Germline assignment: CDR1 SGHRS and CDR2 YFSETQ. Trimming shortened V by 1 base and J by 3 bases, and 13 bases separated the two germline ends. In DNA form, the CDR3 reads TGCGCCAGCAGCTTGAGGGTCAGGGCCGACTATGGCTACACCTTC. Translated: CASSLRVRADYGYTF.